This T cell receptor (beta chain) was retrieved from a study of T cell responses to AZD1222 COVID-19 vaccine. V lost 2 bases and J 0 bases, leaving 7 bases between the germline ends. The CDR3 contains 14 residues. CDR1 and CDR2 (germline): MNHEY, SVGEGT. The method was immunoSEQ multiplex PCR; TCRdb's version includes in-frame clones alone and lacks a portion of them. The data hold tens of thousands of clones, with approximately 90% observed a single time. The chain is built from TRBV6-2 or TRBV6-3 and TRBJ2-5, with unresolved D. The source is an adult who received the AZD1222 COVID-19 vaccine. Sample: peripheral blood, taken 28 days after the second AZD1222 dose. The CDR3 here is CASSYSPNQETQYF. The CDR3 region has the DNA TGTGCCAGCAGTTACAGCCCGAACCAAGAGACCCAGTACTTC.